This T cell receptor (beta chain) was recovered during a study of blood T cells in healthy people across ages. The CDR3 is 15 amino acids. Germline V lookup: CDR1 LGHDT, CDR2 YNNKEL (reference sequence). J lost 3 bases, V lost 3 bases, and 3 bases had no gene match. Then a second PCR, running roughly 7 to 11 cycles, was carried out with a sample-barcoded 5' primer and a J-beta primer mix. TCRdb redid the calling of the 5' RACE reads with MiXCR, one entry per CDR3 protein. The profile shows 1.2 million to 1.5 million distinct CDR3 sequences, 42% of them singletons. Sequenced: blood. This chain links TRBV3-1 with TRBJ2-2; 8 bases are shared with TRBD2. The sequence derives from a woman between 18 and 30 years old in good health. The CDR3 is CASSHTSGYTGELFF. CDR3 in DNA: TGTGCCAGCAGCCATACTAGCGGCTACACCGGGGAGCTGTTTTTT.